Shown below are 15 T cell receptor beta chains from a single sample sequenced in a study of early T cells in non-severe SARS-CoV-2 infection. TCRdb used MiXCR to reprocess the 5' RACE reads, holding one entry per CDR3 protein. The sample includes 50,000 or so distinct CDR3 sequences, about an eighth of them seen just once. Sequencing was performed on whole blood. The receptors shown here come from an adult who was a healthcare worker with PCR-confirmed SARS-CoV-2 infection or an uninfected control (not recorded which).

This chain links TRBV12-3 or TRBV12-4 with TRBJ1-2; tentatively, D is TRBD1 (5 bases). The CDR3 contains 14 residues. The germline V and J ends were trimmed by 4 bases and 6 bases, with 15 bases remaining between them. The DNA of the CDR3 is TGTGCCAGCAGTTGGGGCGGGGACGTGGATGGCTACACCTTC. The encoded protein is CASSWGGDVDGYTF.

V usage is TRBV4-1 and J usage is TRBJ2-5; 10 positions match TRBD2. Germline CDR1 and CDR2: MGHRA and YSYEKL. The V segment lost 6 bases and the J segment 7 bases; nucleotides outside the gene matches: 5. The CDR3 runs to 13 residues. CDR3 bases: TGCGCCAGCAGAGCTAGCGGGAGATTGACCCAGTACTTC. Protein product: CASRASGRLTQYF.

This clonotype came up many times. The gene calls are TRBV18 and TRBJ2-1; 12 bases agree with TRBD2. J lost 2 bases, V lost 3 bases, and 17 bases had no gene match. There are 21 residues in the CDR3. Germline CDR1 and CDR2: KGHSH and LQKENI. CDR3 sequence: CASSPLPRTSGIGGAYNEQFF. The CDR3 region has the DNA TGTGCCAGCTCACCGCTTCCCCGGACTAGCGGGATCGGGGGTGCCTACAATGAGCAGTTCTTC.

There are many counts of this clonotype. The chain couples TRBV12-3 or TRBV12-4 to TRBJ1-5; no definite D call. The CDR3 contains 15 residues. Between the trimmed V and J ends, which lost 3 bases and 6 bases, there was a span of 15 bases. CDR3 loop: CASSFDRLPGQPQHF. In DNA form, the CDR3 reads TGTGCCAGCAGTTTTGATCGCCTCCCGGGTCAGCCCCAGCATTTT.

The rearrangement joins TRBV29-1 to TRBJ2-7; 7 bases match TRBD1. This CDR3 is built from 14 residues. The germline V gene encodes CDR1 SQVTM and CDR2 ANQGSEA. Losses at the gene ends were 4 bases for V and 2 bases for J; bases not matched to a gene: 8. The CDR3 coding sequence is TGCAGCGTTGTACTCGACAGGGTACCCTACGAGCAGTACTTC. It yields the protein CSVVLDRVPYEQYF.

The genes are TRBV4-2 and TRBJ2-2, with 7 bases lining up with TRBD1. CDR1 and CDR2 (germline): LGHNA, YNFKEQ. This CDR3 contains 13 residues. Unmatched junction bases numbered 3, after V lost 6 bases and J lost 5 bases. In nucleotides, the CDR3 is TGTGCCAGCAGTACGACAGGGACCGGGGAGCTGTTTTTT. It encodes CASSTTGTGELFF.

This sequence joins TRBV12-3 or TRBV12-4 and TRBJ2-5, with 13 bases lining up with TRBD2. The trim removed 4 bases at V and 1 base at J, leaving 3 bases unmatched. The CDR3 extends over 16 amino acids. CDR3 DNA: TGTGCCAGCAGTTATCGGACTAGCGGGGGCCAAGAGACCCAGTACTTC. Its translation is CASSYRTSGGQETQYF.

V gene TRBV29-1 combines with J gene TRBJ1-5; 11 bases map to TRBD1. There are 13 residues in the CDR3. After removal of 6 bases from V and 3 bases from J, the junction contained 1 base not matched to a gene. Germline assignment: CDR1 SQVTM and CDR2 ANQGSEA. CDR3 in amino acids: CSVGQGANQPQHF. CDR3 coding DNA: TGCAGCGTAGGACAGGGGGCCAATCAGCCCCAGCATTTT.

The chain links TRBV13 to TRBJ2-3; 8 bases are a match to TRBD1. The CDR3 runs 16 residues. Looked up from germline, CDR1 is PRHDT and CDR2 is FYEKMQ (reference sequence). V gave up 5 bases and J gave up 2 bases; unmatched junction bases: 9. DNA of the CDR3: TGTGCCAGCAGCCCCTTCGGGCAGGGGGCCACAGATACGCAGTATTTT. Protein product: CASSPFGQGATDTQYF.

This clonotype was observed a few times. The chain is built from TRBV28 and TRBJ1-1; TRBD1 matches 7 bases. Germline trimming cut 2 bases from V and 1 base from J; bases unmatched to any gene: 10. The V gene's germline CDR1 is MDHEN and CDR2 SYDVKM. This CDR3 comprises 17 residues. The chain's CDR3 is CASSLGTVVWKNTEAFF. CDR3 DNA: TGTGCCAGCAGTTTAGGGACAGTCGTGTGGAAGAACACTGAAGCTTTCTTT.

This clonotype was seen more than once but under ten times. The chain couples TRBV5-1 to TRBJ2-5; D perhaps matches TRBD1 (5 bases). There are 10 residues in the CDR3. Germline CDR1 SGHRS, CDR2 YFSETQ. Between the trimmed V and J ends, which lost 7 bases and 8 bases, there was a span of 9 bases. CDR3 sequence reads: CASSGKTQYF. Written as DNA, the CDR3 is TGCGCCAGCTCAGGGAAAACCCAGTACTTC.

This clonotype has ten or more counts. The chain carries TRBV7-9 and TRBJ2-5; D unclear. The CDR3 covers 16 residues. Trimming took off 6 bases at V and 2 bases at J, with 19 bases between the two ends. Germline V gene sequence: CDR1 SEHNR, CDR2 FQNEAQ (reference sequence). DNA of the CDR3: TGTGCCAGCAGTCCGCAGGACGTATTGTATCAAGAGACCCAGTACTTC. Encoded protein: CASSPQDVLYQETQYF.

This clonotype was seen repeatedly, ten times or more. The chain has TRBV7-9 and TRBJ1-2; D remains unclear. Per the germline V gene, CDR1 is SEHNR and CDR2 is FQNEAQ (reference sequence). V lost 2 bases and J 0 bases, leaving 13 bases between the germline ends. The CDR3 consists of 16 residues. In DNA form, the CDR3 reads TGTGCCAGCAGCTTAACTCCGGGATCCCCTAACTATGGCTACACCTTC. This translates into CASSLTPGSPNYGYTF.

The chain is built from TRBV29-1 and TRBJ2-7; the D is unclear. V dropped 4 bases and J dropped 2 bases, with 9 bases sitting between them. The CDR3 is made up of 12 amino acids. Per germline, CDR1 SQVTM and CDR2 ANQGSEA. The CDR3 DNA is TGCAGCGTTGTCCTGCCTACCTACGAGCAGTACTTC. It specifies CSVVLPTYEQYF.

The V gene is TRBV3-1, the J gene TRBJ1-2, with D tentatively TRBD1 (6 bases). This CDR3 is built from 15 residues. The germline CDR1 and CDR2 sequences are LGHDT and YNNKEL (reference sequence). Trimming left V 4 bases short and J 2 bases short, with 14 bases between. The CDR3 protein is CASSPPGARNYGYTF. DNA of the CDR3: TGTGCCAGCAGCCCCCCGGGGGCGAGAAACTATGGCTACACCTTC.